A single sample is the source of the 23 T cell receptor beta chains below, sequenced in a study of human T cells and chemical hapten exposure. The time point denotes: patch test 1, 2 weeks after DPC sensitization. Treatment given: therapeutic diphenylcyclopropenone sensitization with weekly scalp DPC. TCRdb called the RACE reads again in MiXCR, with one record for every CDR3 protein. The table lists 70,000 to 100,000 distinct CDR3 sequences, roughly 7.1% of them singletons. Specimen: whole blood, collected in connection with sensitization to the hapten diphenylcyclopropenone (DPC). Receptor source: a woman aged 30 to 39 with alopecia areata. Some clones in this sample may be carry-over from other donors' samples.

The genes are TRBV6-5 and TRBJ1-1, with a weak D call TRBD1 (5 bases). This CDR3 contains 13 residues. CDR1 and CDR2 (germline): MNHEY, SVGAGI. Trimming cost V 10 bases and J 1 base, with 13 bases left between them. CDR3 sequence (DNA): TGTGCCACGGGGGGAAGGTGGAACACTGAAGCTTTCTTT. As protein: CATGGRWNTEAFF.

In this sample, this clonotype turned up many times. The V call is TRBV4-1, the J call TRBJ2-1, with TRBD1 identical over 8 bases. This CDR3 spans 15 amino acids. J was trimmed by 9 bases and V by 1 base; bases with no gene match: 8. CDR1 is MGHRA, CDR2 YSYEKL, per germline. The CDR3 sequence: CASSQAQGASGEQFF. CDR3 DNA: TGCGCCAGCAGCCAAGCCCAGGGGGCGTCCGGTGAGCAGTTCTTC.

The chain is built from TRBV6-5 and TRBJ1-2, with TRBD1 as a possible D gene (5 bases). The CDR3 is 15 amino acids. Germline CDR1 reads MNHEY; CDR2 reads SVGAGI. Trimming pared 6 bases from V and 0 bases from J, leaving 14 bases between. The CDR3 DNA reads TGTGCCAGCAGCCCATACAGGAGAGCTAACTATGGCTACACCTTC. Protein sequence: CASSPYRRANYGYTF.

Many counts were recorded for this clonotype. The genes are TRBV12-3 or TRBV12-4 and TRBJ2-7; D possibly corresponds to TRBD1 (6 bases). The CDR3 loop spans 14 amino acids. The V and J ends lost 3 bases and 7 bases respectively, with 16 bases between them. The CDR3 loop is CASSFRGLGQEQYF. The CDR3 DNA follows: TGTGCCAGCAGTTTCAGGGGCCTAGGCCAGGAGCAGTACTTC.

This clonotype was seen repeatedly, ten times or more. J is TRBJ2-5 and V is TRBV7-2; 8 bases agree with TRBD2. Germline trimming cut 1 base from V and 7 bases from J; bases unmatched to any gene: 5. CDR3 length: 14 amino acids. The germline V gene has CDR1 SGHTA and CDR2 FQGNSA. The CDR3 nucleotides read TGTGCCAGCAGCTTAGTGCGGGGGGAGGGGACCCAGTACTTC. Amino acids: CASSLVRGEGTQYF. Combining the CDR3 with reference TRBV7-2 and TRBJ2-5 gives the whole variable domain GAGVSQSPSNKVTEKGKDVELRCDPISGHTALYWYRQSLGQGLEFLIYFQGNSAPDKSGLPSDRFSAERTGGSVSTLTIQRTQQEDSAVYLCASSLVRGEGTQYFGPGTRLLVL.

This clonotype was counted at least ten times. The chain uses TRBV7-8 and TRBJ2-7; D is possibly TRBD2 (5 bases). Between the trimmed V and J ends, which lost 5 bases and 6 bases, there was a span of 14 bases. Germline loops: CDR1 SGHVS, CDR2 FQNEAQ. The CDR3 extends over 13 amino acids. The CDR3 region is CASSNSVVREQYF. In DNA, the CDR3 is TGTGCCAGCAGCAATAGCGTGGTGCGCGAGCAGTACTTC.

This clonotype was observed at least ten times. The chain links TRBV5-1 to TRBJ1-1; tentatively, D is TRBD1 (5 bases). Germline V gives CDR1 SGHRS, CDR2 YFSETQ. The CDR3 spans 13 residues. Trimming pared 3 bases from V and 1 base from J, leaving 7 bases between. CDR3 sequence: CASSSGQNTEAFF. For the CDR3, the DNA is TGCGCCAGCAGCTCAGGACAGAACACTGAAGCTTTCTTT. Full variable domain (rest looked up from reference TRBV5-1 and TRBJ1-1): KAGVTQTPRYLIKTRGQQVTLSCSPISGHRSVSWYQQTPGQGLQFLFEYFSETQRNKGNFPGRFSGRQFSNSRSEMNVSTLELGDSALYLCASSSGQNTEAFFGQGTRLTVV.

This clonotype was counted at least ten times. J is TRBJ2-1 and V is TRBV7-3; 8 bases are a match to TRBD2. This CDR3 has 16 residues. The germline V gene encodes CDR1 SGHTA and CDR2 FQGTGA. V gave up 5 bases and J gave up 7 bases; unmatched junction bases: 13. The CDR3 sequence is CASSPQLSGEVNEQFF. The DNA of the CDR3 is TGTGCCAGCAGCCCCCAACTTAGCGGGGAGGTAAATGAGCAGTTCTTC.

This clonotype was picked up many times. The V gene is TRBV9, the J gene TRBJ2-5; no clear D gene. The ends were cut back, 0 bases at V and 3 bases at J, with 12 bases in the middle. The germline gives CDR1 SGDLS, CDR2 YYNGEE. This CDR3 comprises 15 residues. This CDR3 is CASSVEEREKETQYF. CDR3 nucleotides: TGTGCCAGCAGCGTAGAGGAGCGAGAAAAAGAGACCCAGTACTTC. Full variable domain (outside the CDR3, taken from reference TRBV9 and TRBJ2-5): DSGVTQTPKHLITATGQRVTLRCSPRSGDLSVYWYQQSLDQGLQFLIQYYNGEERAKGNILERFSAQQFPDLHSELNLSSLELGDSALYFCASSVEEREKETQYFGPGTRLLVL.

V and J are TRBV20-1 and TRBJ1-1; D uncertain. The CDR3 is made up of 13 amino acids. Germline V gene sequence: CDR1 DFQATT, CDR2 SNEGSKA (reference sequence). Trimming stripped 5 bases from V and 5 bases from J, with 15 bases between. CDR3 sequence: CSARLFMDTEAFF. The CDR3, as DNA: TGCAGTGCTCGCTTATTTATGGATACTGAAGCTTTCTTT.

This rearrangement joins TRBV25-1 to TRBJ2-7, with 10 bases matching TRBD2. Germline-derived CDR1 and CDR2 are MGHDK and SYGVNS. V was clipped by 3 bases and J by 0 bases; unmatched bases: 2. The CDR3 extends over 15 amino acids. The CDR3 protein is CASSDLAGASYEQYF. The CDR3 coding sequence is TGTGCCAGCAGTGATCTAGCGGGGGCCTCCTACGAGCAGTACTTC.

The CDR3 DNA reads TGTGCCAGTAGTACCACCCCAGGAGGACGGCGCTATGGCTACACCTTC. It encodes CASSTTPGGRRYGYTF. The chain couples TRBV19 to TRBJ1-2; no definite D call. The CDR3 totals 16 residues. Germline assignment: CDR1 LNHDA and CDR2 SQIVND (reference sequence). Trimming removed 4 bases at V and 4 bases at J, with 19 bases between.

The rearrangement joins TRBV18 to TRBJ2-7; D could derive from TRBD1 or TRBD2 (5 bases each). The CDR3 covers 14 residues. CDR1 KGHSH and CDR2 LQKENI come from the germline V gene. Trimming cost V 2 bases and J 2 bases, with 10 bases left between them. CDR3 in amino acids: CASSPSRGPYEQYF. In DNA form, the CDR3 reads TGTGCCAGCTCACCATCGAGGGGCCCCTACGAGCAGTACTTC.

This clonotype was seen at least ten times. This chain connects TRBV5-1 to TRBJ1-5, with 12 bases aligning to TRBD1. V lost 3 bases to trimming and J lost 1 base; unmatched junction nucleotides: 5. Looked up from germline, CDR1 is SGHRS and CDR2 is YFSETQ. The CDR3 extends over 17 amino acids. This CDR3 reads CASSSGTGGFSNQPQHF. In DNA form, the CDR3 reads TGCGCCAGCAGCTCCGGGACAGGGGGCTTCAGCAATCAGCCCCAGCATTTT.

This clonotype has a count of ten or more. The chain employs TRBV7-8 and TRBJ1-1; tentative D call: TRBD1 (5 bases). This CDR3 has 14 amino acids. Deletions cut 0 bases from V and 4 bases from J, with 9 bases between. In germline, CDR1 is SGHVS, CDR2 FQNEAQ. This CDR3 is CASSLAGAGTEAFF. CDR3 coding DNA: TGTGCCAGCAGCTTAGCAGGGGCCGGCACTGAAGCTTTCTTT. The variable domain in full, completed from reference TRBV7-8 and TRBJ1-1, reads GAGVSQSPRYKVAKRGQDVALRCDPISGHVSLFWYQQALGQGPEFLTYFQNEAQLDKSGLPSDRFFAERPEGSVSTLKIQRTQQEDSAVYLCASSLAGAGTEAFFGQGTRLTVV.

The table lists this clonotype with many counts. The chain couples TRBV9 to TRBJ2-4, with TRBD1 identical over 9 bases. The CDR3 has 18 amino acids. With 4 bases clipped from V and 0 bases from J, the junction kept 11 bases outside the gene matches. Germline CDR1 is SGDLS and CDR2 is YYNGEE. Written as DNA, the CDR3 is TGTGCCAGCAGCCCGGGACAGGGTTGGAACTTAGCCAAAAACATTCAGTACTTC. It specifies CASSPGQGWNLAKNIQYF.

This clonotype has a count of ten or more. The chain joins TRBV20-1 to TRBJ1-2; D is unresolved. The CDR3 totals 15 residues. CDR1 is DFQATT and CDR2 is SNEGSKA in the germline V gene (reference sequence). The CDR3, as DNA: TGCAGCCTTACCCTCCCGCTCCTGAGTAACTATGGCTACACCTTC. Translating gives CSLTLPLLSNYGYTF.

This clonotype was counted ten times or more. The chain combines TRBV12-3 or TRBV12-4 with TRBJ1-2; no firm D call. This CDR3 has 14 amino acids. V was shortened by 7 bases and J by 4 bases, with 16 bases between the two germline ends. CDR3 sequence: CASTPTGSIYGYTF. The CDR3 coding sequence is TGTGCCAGCACCCCTACGGGATCTATCTATGGCTACACCTTC.

This clonotype was counted at least ten times. The rearrangement uses TRBV29-1 and TRBJ2-3; D gene ambiguous. Trimming removed 7 bases from V and 3 bases from J, with 17 bases in between. CDR1 SQVTM and CDR2 ANQGSEA come from the germline V gene. The CDR3 length is 14 residues. The CDR3 reads CSAPSLRNTDTQYF. The CDR3 coding sequence is TGCAGCGCCCCCTCGCTACGCAATACAGATACGCAGTATTTT.

The V call is TRBV11-1, the J call TRBJ2-3, with 13 bases fitting TRBD2. Trimming at V came to 5 bases and at J to 2 bases, leaving 4 bases not matched to a gene. Per germline, CDR1 SGHAT and CDR2 FQDESV (reference sequence). This CDR3 has 16 amino acids. The CDR3 spells CASSMGLAGITDTQYF. CDR3 in DNA: TGTGCCAGCAGCATGGGACTAGCGGGGATCACAGATACGCAGTATTTT.

This clonotype came up many times. The chain combines TRBV13 with TRBJ1-2, with a weak D call TRBD1 (5 bases). The CDR3 is 14 amino acids. Per germline, CDR1 PRHDT and CDR2 FYEKMQ (reference sequence). The V gene lost 4 bases and the J gene lost 3 bases, with 12 bases spanning the gap. The CDR3 DNA sequence: TGTGCCAGCAGCTCTACAGGAATTTACTATGGCTACACCTTC. This gives the protein CASSSTGIYYGYTF.

This clonotype showed up many times. The CDR3 loop is CASSYSGTQYF. DNA for the CDR3: TGTGCCAGCAGTTACTCTGGTACCCAGTACTTC. This rearrangement joins TRBV6-5 to TRBJ2-5; D is ambiguous. Germline V CDR1 and CDR2: MNHEY, SVGAGI. The CDR3 is made up of 11 amino acids. V lost 0 bases and J lost 8, with 4 bases in between.

This clonotype was seen only a few times. The CDR3 protein is CATSPGTGGSPLHF. The CDR3 region has the DNA TGTGCCACCTCCCCCGGGACAGGCGGATCACCCCTCCACTTT. The chain couples TRBV6-6 to TRBJ1-6, with 8 bases identical to TRBD1. Germline V gene sequence: CDR1 MNHNY, CDR2 SVGAGI (reference sequence). The V gene end was trimmed by 10 bases and the J gene end by 10 bases; junction bases not matched to a gene: 12. The CDR3 runs 14 residues.